This T cell receptor beta chain was sequenced for a study of beta chain features in type 1 diabetes (dated by TCRdb to the late 2010s). Study-level background: Mean age, gender distribution, total cell number and subset yield did not differ between patients and healthy donors. A total of roughly 100 million sorted cells were examined across all samples, and the number of cells per subset was strongly correlated with RNA yield. In the study, recently diagnosed type 1 diabetes patients and matched healthy donors were compared on the TCRB repertoires of their sorted circulating CD4+ T cell subsets. Regulatory and stem cell-like memory subsets were obtained from only 8 patients and roughly 8 healthy donors, while naive and central memory subsets were obtained from all 30 or so donors. What the work shows at the level of the full study, not this receptor alone: Shorter templates might have been favored by PCR, but patient and control samples were amplified and corrected together, so both groups would have been affected equally by any skew. Only small numbers of individuals were included in the HLA sub-analyses, which left unresolved whether HLA type had any influence on TCRB rearrangement. Naive, central memory and regulatory TCRB repertoires appeared to be more alike among patients than among healthy donors. Patients with type 1 diabetes made fewer insertions and deleted more nucleotides at VDJ recombination sites, implying thymic rearrangement abnormalities. A moderate but significant shortening of TCRB CDR3 length was observed in type 1 diabetes patients in all four CD4+ subsets. Because cDNA rather than genomic DNA was sequenced, highly expressing activated cells could have been over-represented, although no difference in activation and CD3 levels was found between groups.

A word on this clone: Its antigen remains undetermined. No base quality values were provided; no much bigger clone lies one nucleotide off.

The entire isolated RNA was reverse transcribed using the High Capacity cDNA Reverse Transcription Kit, and thus expressed TCRB transcripts were sequenced. Naive, central memory and regulatory T cell samples underwent deep immunoSEQ sequencing, averaging about 3.57 million total reads per sample. Sorted cells were lysed in RLT buffer and RNA was extracted with DNase-treated RNeasy Micro or Mini kits, depending on cell number. To prevent cross-contamination, every cell subset was processed on its own, while patient and healthy donor samples were processed together. The immunoSEQ multiplex PCR was used to amplify TCRB sequences from cDNA, yielding 87-bp fragments that span the CDR3 region. The amplicons were sequenced using the Illumina HiSeq platform. The authors' pipeline ran thus. Synthetic template baselines were used to correct PCR bias computationally, reads within Hamming distance 2 were collapsed, and singletons that could not be merged were discarded. By aligning reads against IMGT, V, D and J genes, CDR3 length, and insertions or deletions at six rearrangement sites were assigned. Within each subset, clonotype counts were normalized to the number of sorted cells before true diversity and Gini coefficients were calculated with the tcR R package. The overlap coefficient, calculated on TCRB nucleotide sequences, was used to quantify repertoire sharing. As a proxy for the pre-selection repertoire, out-of-frame TCRB sequences from naive cells were analyzed. TCRdb stores this immuneACCESS table with in-frame sequences only. Part of the clones is absent; in the studies checked, under half of the shortfall reflects unresolved V genes, and no reason is known for the rest. The DNA gave D and trimming, while V, J and clone size come from that table. This sample gives a few hundred thousand clones in total; approximately 16% of them show up just once. 0.019% of the sample comes from the top ten.

V sheds 3 bases and J sheds 8 bases, leaving 8 bases between their ends. The germline V gene (reference sequence) provides CDR1 SGHAT and CDR2 FQDESV. The CDR3 contains 12 residues, cysteine and phenylalanine counted. Kept here is only the CDR3 DNA, which spans 36 bases and is read in frame from base 1. Each donor gave one peripheral blood draw, averaging roughly 120 mL, which was collected into heparinised tubes. A BD FACSAria II and a panel including CD45RO, CCR7, CD25, CD127, CD95 and CD27 were used to sort naive, central memory, regulatory and stem cell-like memory CD4+ T cells. All sorted populations exceeded 98% purity. Right away, PBMCs were isolated by Lymphoprep density gradient centrifugation and were stained directly, with no culture step. So that batch effects would be minimized, each experiment stained and sorted samples in pairs, pairing one healthy donor with one patient.

This sequence originates from a woman between 18 and 29 years old in good health. The sequence links TRBV11-1 to TRBJ2-1; the D gene is perhaps TRBD2, from 6 matching bases. Sequencing was carried out using naive CD4+ T cells from blood. Sample cell subset or site, as interpreted from the label and publication: true naive CD4+ T cells. The sequenced DNA is TGTGCCAGCAGCTTCACGGGGGATGAGCAGTTCTTC. The translation is CASSFTGDEQFF.